The 15 T cell receptor beta chains below were found in one sample sequenced in a study of glioma-infiltrating T cells after dendritic cell vaccination. As for time point: after dendritic cell vaccination, including at tumor progression/relapse. Repertoires were generated with immunoSEQ multiplex PCR, while TCRdb's copy carries only in-frame clones and drops some. This table has 100,000 or so clones, 90% appearing once. Sequencing was performed on blood, taken after dendritic cell vaccination. The receptor set was obtained from a human donor with glioblastoma.

The chain recombines TRBV5-6 with TRBJ1-1; 8 nucleotides line up with TRBD1. The CDR3 consists of 16 residues. The V gene end was trimmed by 3 bases and the J gene end by 0 bases; junction bases not matched to a gene: 7. In germline, CDR1 is SGHDT, CDR2 YYEEEE. This chain's CDR3 is CASSSTDRGMNTEAFF. As DNA, the CDR3 is TGTGCCAGCAGCTCTACCGACAGGGGAATGAACACTGAAGCTTTCTTT.

The chain links TRBV30 to TRBJ1-4; D unresolved. Germline V gene lookup returns CDR1 GTSNPN and CDR2 SVGIG (reference sequence). V lost 0 bases to trimming and J lost 8 bases, with 4 bases between them. CDR3 length equals 11 residues. In DNA, the CDR3 is TGTGCCTGGAGTGTACGGGAAAAACTGTTTTTT. As protein: CAWSVREKLFF.

The rearrangement links TRBV15 to TRBJ1-5, with D unresolved. In germline, CDR1 is LNHNV, CDR2 YYDKDF (reference sequence). V shed 8 bases and J shed 0 bases, with 5 bases lying between them. The CDR3 extends over 12 amino acids. CDR3 coding DNA: TGTGCCACCTCCCATAGCAATCAGCCCCAGCATTTT. Translated: CATSHSNQPQHF.

This chain links TRBV23-1 with TRBJ2-5; D perhaps matches TRBD1 (5 bases). TRBV23-1 is filed as an ORF, its function uncertain. This CDR3 has 15 amino acids. Trimming shortened V by 4 bases and J by 6 bases, and 18 bases separated the two germline ends. The CDR3 DNA follows: TGCGCCAGCAGTCCGAAGGACATTTCAAGACAGACCCAGTACTTC. It encodes CASSPKDISRQTQYF.

The rearrangement links TRBV5-3 to TRBJ1-1; D ambiguous. TRBV5-3 carries the ORF label, with uncertain function. The V gene lost 0 bases and the J gene lost 1 base, with 7 bases spanning the gap. The CDR3 has 14 residues. DNA of the CDR3: TGTGCCAGAAGCTTGGCCGGGAGGAACACTGAAGCTTTCTTT. Amino acids: CARSLAGRNTEAFF.

The chain is built from TRBV5-4 and TRBJ1-4; possibly TRBD1 for D (5 bases). Germline CDR1 and CDR2: SGHNT and YYREEE (reference sequence). V was cut by 6 bases and J by 0 bases, with 12 bases left in between. The CDR3 consists of 15 residues. As DNA, the CDR3 is TGTGCCAGCAAATTAGGGGATGCAACTAATGAAAAACTGTTTTTT. Protein product: CASKLGDATNEKLFF.

The chain joins TRBV6-5 to TRBJ2-5, with 7 positions matching TRBD2. The J call may not be correct, given that the DNA end is closer to TRBJ2-7. There are 14 residues in the CDR3. Germline CDR1 reads MNHEY; CDR2 reads SVGAGI. The CDR3 loop is CASRSWGEGYEQYF. The CDR3 coding sequence is TGTGCCAGCAGGTCATGGGGGGAGGGCTACGAGCAGTACTTC.

The J gene is TRBJ2-1, the V gene TRBV5-1, with 7 bases fitting TRBD2. CDR1 SGHRS and CDR2 YFSETQ come from the germline V gene. The CDR3 contains 13 residues. With 2 bases clipped from V and 6 bases from J, the junction kept 2 bases outside the gene matches. DNA for the CDR3: TGCGCCAGCAGCTTTGGGGAGGGCAATGAGCAGTTCTTC. Residues: CASSFGEGNEQFF.

This clone was found a few times. The V call is TRBV20-1, the J call TRBJ2-7; maybe TRBD2 (6 bases). The CDR3 length is 11 residues. Germline V gene data show CDR1 as DFQATT and CDR2 as SNEGSKA (reference sequence). Deletions cut 6 bases from V and 7 bases from J, with 13 bases between. The CDR3 DNA reads as TGCAGTGCCGCGGACTACACGGAGCAGTACTTC. Protein product: CSAADYTEQYF.

This chain connects TRBV9 to TRBJ2-6, with 8 bases matching TRBD1. Losses at the gene ends were 0 bases for V and 2 bases for J; bases not matched to a gene: 1. CDR1 is SGDLS, CDR2 YYNGEE, per germline. This CDR3 has 16 amino acids. The CDR3: CASSVAGGAGANVLTF. DNA for the CDR3: TGTGCCAGCAGCGTAGCAGGGGGCGCTGGGGCCAACGTCCTGACTTTC.

The chain carries TRBV5-5 and TRBJ1-1, with D possibly TRBD1 on 5 matching bases. Per the germline V gene, CDR1 is SGHKS and CDR2 is YYEKEE (reference sequence). CDR3 length equals 13 residues. V lost 4 bases to trimming and J lost 4 bases, with 11 bases between them. This chain's CDR3 is CASSGGFATEAFF. CDR3 in DNA: TGTGCCAGCAGCGGGGGGTTTGCCACTGAAGCTTTCTTT. Complete variable domain (other parts from reference TRBV5-5 and TRBJ1-1): DAGVTQSPTHLIKTRGQQVTLRCSPISGHKSVSWYQQVLGQGPQFIFQYYEKEERGRGNFPDRFSARQFPNYSSELNVNALLLGDSALYLCASSGGFATEAFFGQGTRLTVV.

This chain connects TRBV5-1 to TRBJ2-7; 10 bases align to TRBD2. The CDR3 totals 18 residues. The V gene end was trimmed by 2 bases and the J gene end by 1 base; junction bases not matched to a gene: 12. Germline CDR1 is SGHRS and CDR2 is YFSETQ. This chain's CDR3 is CASSLSRASGSGSYEQYF. CDR3 sequence (DNA): TGCGCCAGCAGCTTATCGAGGGCTAGCGGGAGTGGGTCCTACGAGCAGTACTTC. Combining the CDR3 with reference TRBV5-1 and TRBJ2-7 gives the whole variable domain KAGVTQTPRYLIKTRGQQVTLSCSPISGHRSVSWYQQTPGQGLQFLFEYFSETQRNKGNFPGRFSGRQFSNSRSEMNVSTLELGDSALYLCASSLSRASGSGSYEQYFGPGTRLTVT.

CDR3 in amino acids: CASSPTGAGGYTF. The CDR3 coding sequence is TGTGCCAGTAGTCCTACAGGGGCTGGTGGCTACACCTTC. The chain couples TRBV19 to TRBJ1-2; 7 nucleotides agree with TRBD1. V was pared by 5 bases and J by 7 bases, with 7 bases of the junction left unmatched. The CDR3 covers 13 residues. CDR1 and CDR2 (germline): LNHDA, SQIVND (reference sequence). Filled out from reference TRBV19 and TRBJ1-2, the complete variable domain reads DGGITQSPKYLFRKEGQNVTLSCEQNLNHDAMYWYRQDPGQGLRLIYYSQIVNDFQKGDIAEGYSVSREKKESFPLTVTSAQKNPTAFYLCASSPTGAGGYTFGSGTRLTVV.

The chain couples TRBV30 to TRBJ2-1; weak D call: TRBD1 (6 bases). The CDR3 is 15 residues long. Germline V gives CDR1 GTSNPN, CDR2 SVGIG (reference sequence). Trimming pared 1 base from V and 7 bases from J, leaving 17 bases between. The CDR3 region has the DNA TGTGCCTGGAGTGGAGGAGTGGCAGGGGCGAATGAGCAGTTCTTC. Its translation is CAWSGGVAGANEQFF.

The chain couples TRBV14 to TRBJ2-3; D is unclear. Trimming shortened V by 0 bases and J by 6 bases, and 7 bases separated the two germline ends. CDR1 and CDR2 (germline): SGHDN, FVKESK. CDR3 length: 13 residues. This CDR3 is CASSQERLDTQYF. The CDR3 region has the DNA TGTGCCAGCAGCCAAGAACGGTTGGATACGCAGTATTTT.